This passage covers 27 T cell receptor beta chains from one sample sequenced in a study of T cells after yellow fever vaccination. TCRdb reprocessed the 5' RACE reads via MiXCR and lists one record per CDR3 protein. The sample carries about 230,000 distinct CDR3 sequences, 6.7% recorded once. Sequenced here: CD4+ T cells sorted from PBMCs, sampled on the day of the yellow fever booster vaccination. The receptors were sampled from a man younger than 45 who received the YFV17D yellow fever vaccine.

This clonotype came up a few times. The chain couples TRBV20-1 to TRBJ1-6; 7 positions match TRBD1. The trim removed 6 bases at V and 0 bases at J, leaving 5 bases unmatched. Germline assignment: CDR1 DFQATT and CDR2 SNEGSKA (reference sequence). This CDR3 comprises 15 residues. In DNA form, the CDR3 reads TGCAGTGCGCCGGGACAGCGCTCCTATAATTCACCCCTCCACTTT. This sequence encodes CSAPGQRSYNSPLHF.

This clonotype was seen at least ten times. The rearrangement links TRBV7-8 to TRBJ2-5; D is unclear. Trimming shortened V by 4 bases and J by 5 bases, and 11 bases separated the two germline ends. Germline loops: CDR1 SGHVS, CDR2 FQNEAQ. The CDR3 runs to 13 residues. The CDR3 DNA reads TGTGCCAGCAGCTCCGCTGCGCGGGAGACCCAGTACTTC. Translated, it gives CASSSAARETQYF.

The table lists this clonotype with many counts. The V gene is TRBV20-1, the J gene TRBJ1-5; possibly TRBD1 for D (5 bases). V was trimmed by 6 bases and J by 9 bases, leaving 21 bases between them. In germline, CDR1 is DFQATT, CDR2 SNEGSKA (reference sequence). The CDR3 extends over 14 amino acids. This CDR3 reads CSALPGTLDGPQHF. In nucleotides, the CDR3 is TGCAGTGCCCTCCCAGGGACCCTAGATGGGCCCCAGCATTTT.

This clonotype was counted between two and nine times. The chain joins TRBV5-1 to TRBJ2-2, with D possibly TRBD1 on 5 matching bases. Germline V gene lookup returns CDR1 SGHRS and CDR2 YFSETQ. The CDR3 length is 15 residues. The V gene lost 4 bases and the J gene lost 0 bases, with 10 bases spanning the gap. The CDR3 DNA is TGCGCCAGCAGCAAGGACACGACGAACACCGGGGAGCTGTTTTTT. It encodes CASSKDTTNTGELFF.

This clonotype has ten or more counts. V and J are TRBV6-5 and TRBJ2-1, with TRBD2 matching over 12 bases. V was pared by 7 bases and J by 10 bases, with 5 bases of the junction left unmatched. Germline V gene lookup returns CDR1 MNHEY and CDR2 SVGAGI. CDR3 length: 13 amino acids. The CDR3 nucleotides read TGTGCCAGCAAACTAGCGGGGGGCAGGGAGCAGTTCTTC. Translation: CASKLAGGREQFF.

In the case of this clonotype: Given a much more abundant clone one base away, this may be a read error. The rearrangement joins TRBV20-1 to TRBJ2-3; D remains unclear. Gene TRBJ1-5 matches the end of the DNA better, so the J call may be wrong. There are 12 residues in the CDR3. Germline V gene data show CDR1 as DFQATT and CDR2 as SNEGSKA (reference sequence). CDR3 sequence: CSARDGPDTQHF. The CDR3 DNA reads as TGCAGTGCTAGAGATGGTCCAGATACGCAGCATTTT.

This clonotype has just a few counts. The chain has TRBV14 and TRBJ1-6, with D perhaps TRBD1 (5 bases). This CDR3 is built from 15 residues. Germline V gene data show CDR1 as SGHDN and CDR2 as FVKESK. Trimming left V 4 bases short and J 10 bases short, with 17 bases between. The CDR3 DNA reads TGTGCCAGCAGCCGGGGACGGGCCAGCGGGTCACCCCTCCACTTT. Translated: CASSRGRASGSPLHF.

This clonotype was detected only a few times. The J gene is TRBJ2-7, the V gene TRBV7-2, with TRBD1 matching over 7 bases. The CDR3 loop spans 15 amino acids. V was pared by 1 base and J by 1 base, with 4 bases of the junction left unmatched. Germline V CDR1 and CDR2: SGHTA, FQGNSA. CDR3 nucleotides: TGTGCCAGCAGCTTAGTCTGGACAGGTTCCTACGAGCAGTACTTC. It yields the protein CASSLVWTGSYEQYF.

The table lists this clonotype with many counts. The V gene is TRBV29-1, the J gene TRBJ2-7, with a weak D call TRBD1 (5 bases). The CDR3 has 13 amino acids. CDR1 is SQVTM, CDR2 ANQGSEA, per germline. The V end was cut by 2 bases, the J end by 5 bases, with 13 bases between. Here the CDR3 reads CSVERPGFDEQYF. Written as DNA, the CDR3 is TGCAGCGTTGAACGGCCAGGGTTCGACGAGCAGTACTTC.

Comment on this clonotype: One junction end does not reproduce the germline sequence, and a read error may be involved. This rearrangement joins TRBV15 to TRBJ2-3, with TRBD2 matching 9 bases. The CDR3 is 14 residues long. CDR1 and CDR2 from the germline V gene are LNHNV and YYDKDF (reference sequence). The DNA for the CDR3 is TGCGCCACCAGCTCCATCAGCGGGAGGGATACGCAGTATTTT. It translates to CATSSISGRDTQYF.

V usage is TRBV27 and J usage is TRBJ2-3; D remains unclear. CDR3 size: 14 residues. V lost 7 bases and J lost 2, with 13 bases in between. Germline-derived CDR1 and CDR2 are MNHEY and SMNVEV (reference sequence). Written as DNA, the CDR3 is TGTGCCAGCACTTCTCGAGGCTACACAGATACGCAGTATTTT. Its translation is CASTSRGYTDTQYF.

This clonotype was counted only a few times. This rearrangement joins TRBV20-1 to TRBJ2-7; no definite D call. Germline CDR1 is DFQATT and CDR2 is SNEGSKA (reference sequence). The length of the CDR3 is 13 residues. V was clipped by 7 bases and J by 7 bases, with 20 bases between them. The CDR3 sequence: CSVVSQVEVEQYF. The CDR3 region has the DNA TGCAGTGTAGTCTCCCAAGTTGAGGTAGAGCAGTACTTC.

This clonotype has ten or more counts. V is TRBV20-1 and J is TRBJ2-3; D is uncertain. This CDR3 contains 13 residues. Germline assignment: CDR1 DFQATT and CDR2 SNEGSKA (reference sequence). Trimming took off 3 bases at V and 2 bases at J, with 9 bases between the two ends. The CDR3 region has the DNA TGCAGTGCTAGTTTCGCGGACACAGATACGCAGTATTTT. It codes for CSASFADTDTQYF.

V is TRBV12-3 or TRBV12-4 and J is TRBJ2-7, with D perhaps TRBD1 (5 bases). Between the trimmed V and J ends, which lost 8 bases and 6 bases, there was a span of 11 bases. This CDR3 is built from 11 residues. This CDR3 reads CASGRVGEQYF. Here the CDR3 DNA reads TGTGCCAGCGGCAGGGTGGGCGAGCAGTACTTC.

This clonotype was recorded a few times. This chain links TRBV6-1 with TRBJ2-1; 7 nucleotides align to TRBD2. Germline V lookup: CDR1 MNHNS, CDR2 SASEGT. Trimming at V came to 6 bases and at J to 4 bases, leaving 9 bases not matched to a gene. CDR3 length: 15 residues. In nucleotides, the CDR3 is TGTGCCAGCAGCGCAAGCGGGACCGTTTACAATGAGCAGTTCTTC. This codes for CASSASGTVYNEQFF.

In this sample, this clonotype turned up many times. The chain combines TRBV5-4 with TRBJ2-5, with D possibly matching TRBD1 (6 bases). V shed 0 bases and J shed 14 bases, with 14 bases lying between them. This CDR3 has 12 residues. Germline CDR1 SGHNT, CDR2 YYREEE (reference sequence). For the CDR3, the DNA is TGTGCCAGCAGCTTGGATAACAGGGTCAAATACTTC. Protein: CASSLDNRVKYF. Full variable domain (outside the CDR3, taken from reference TRBV5-4 and TRBJ2-5): ETGVTQSPTHLIKTRGQQVTLRCSSQSGHNTVSWYQQALGQGPQFIFQYYREEENGRGNFPPRFSGLQFPNYSSELNVNALELDDSALYLCASSLDNRVKYFGPGTRLLVL.

This clonotype was counted ten times or more. V usage is TRBV19 and J usage is TRBJ2-6; a weak D match, TRBD1 (6 bases). The CDR3 is 15 amino acids. The germline V gene has CDR1 LNHDA and CDR2 SQIVND (reference sequence). Trimming pared 6 bases from V and 3 bases from J, leaving 12 bases between. CDR3 nucleotide sequence: TGTGCCAGTAGCCGCGGACAGTTTGGGGCCAACGTCCTGACTTTC. The encoded protein is CASSRGQFGANVLTF.

This clonotype was detected a few times. J is TRBJ2-5 and V is TRBV19; 12 bases map to TRBD2. V shed 8 bases, J shed 5 bases, and the junction held 6 bases outside the gene matches. Per the germline V gene, CDR1 is LNHDA and CDR2 is SQIVND (reference sequence). This CDR3 spans 14 amino acids. CDR3 bases: TGTGCCAGTCGGACTAGCGGGGATCGCGAGACCCAGTACTTC. Protein sequence: CASRTSGDRETQYF.

In regard to this clonotype: This clone may be a read error of a much larger clone one base away. The chain's CDR3 is CASSLARETYNEQFF. The CDR3 region has the DNA TGCGCCAGCAGCCTTGCGCGGGAGACTTACAATGAGCAGTTCTTC. This chain uses TRBV5-1 with TRBJ2-1; 7 bases agree with TRBD2. In germline, CDR1 is SGHRS, CDR2 YFSETQ. J lost 4 bases, V lost 4 bases, and 8 bases had no gene match. This CDR3 is 15 amino acids long. Looking up the rest from reference TRBV5-1 and TRBJ2-1 gives the full variable domain: KAGVTQTPRYLIKTRGQQVTLSCSPISGHRSVSWYQQTPGQGLQFLFEYFSETQRNKGNFPGRFSGRQFSNSRSEMNVSTLELGDSALYLCASSLARETYNEQFFGPGTRLTVL.

The chain has TRBV12-3 or TRBV12-4 and TRBJ1-4; possibly TRBD1 for D (6 bases). This CDR3 contains 14 residues. V dropped 6 bases and J dropped 6 bases, with 14 bases sitting between them. Written as DNA, the CDR3 is TGTGCCAGCAGCCCGGGCGGGGGCTATGAAAAACTGTTTTTT. Translating it yields CASSPGGGYEKLFF.

This clonotype was detected many times. J is TRBJ1-2 and V is TRBV6-2 or TRBV6-3, with TRBD1 as a possible D gene (5 bases). The V end lost 4 bases, the J end lost 6 bases, and 12 bases lay between the germline ends. The CDR3 sequence is 13 residues long. CDR1 and CDR2 (germline): MNHEY, SVGEGT. The CDR3 coding sequence is TGTGCCAGCAGTTCCTTCCGGGGCCATGGCTACACCTTC. Its protein product is CASSSFRGHGYTF.

This clonotype was seen a handful of times. As DNA, the CDR3 is TGTGCCAGCAGCTATACAGGGGGATTTTACAATGAGCAGTTCTTC. It codes for CASSYTGGFYNEQFF. This chain uses TRBV7-9 with TRBJ2-1; 8 positions agree with TRBD1. Looked up from germline, CDR1 is SEHNR and CDR2 is FQNEAQ (reference sequence). Losses at the gene ends were 4 bases for V and 4 bases for J; bases not matched to a gene: 6. This CDR3 spans 15 amino acids.

This clonotype occurred many times. The chain joins TRBV3-1 to TRBJ2-1; the match to TRBD2 covers 15 bases. Germline assignment: CDR1 LGHDT and CDR2 YNNKEL (reference sequence). This CDR3 is 16 amino acids long. Trimming took 4 bases from V and 8 from J; bases not matched to a gene: 6. The CDR3 DNA reads TGTGCCAGCAGCCCCGGACTAGCGGGAGGGCCCTATGAGCAGTTCTTC. Protein sequence: CASSPGLAGGPYEQFF.

This clonotype was observed a handful of times. The V call is TRBV18, the J call TRBJ2-1; D is unclear. V lost 3 bases and J 0 bases, leaving 9 bases between the germline ends. The CDR3 has 15 amino acids. Germline values: CDR1 KGHSH, CDR2 LQKENI. The CDR3 sequence is CASSPGPISYNEQFF. In nucleotides, the CDR3 is TGTGCCAGCTCACCGGGCCCGATCTCCTACAATGAGCAGTTCTTC.

The CDR3 sequence is CSASRRATAQYF. The CDR3, as DNA: TGCAGTGCTAGCCGGCGGGCCACGGCCCAGTACTTC. The rearrangement uses TRBV20-1 and TRBJ2-5; the D gene is possibly TRBD2 (5 bases). There are 12 residues in the CDR3. Trimming left V 3 bases short and J 9 bases short, with 14 bases between. CDR1 is DFQATT and CDR2 is SNEGSKA in the germline V gene (reference sequence).

This clonotype was seen repeatedly, ten times or more. This chain uses TRBV5-1 with TRBJ2-3; perhaps TRBD2 as D (5 bases). Germline-derived CDR1 and CDR2 are SGHRS and YFSETQ. This CDR3 spans 16 amino acids. Trimming took 0 bases from V and 5 from J, leaving 16 bases between them. The CDR3 region has the DNA TGCGCCAGCAGCTTGGCCGGGCAGGCGGGCGGAGATACGCAGTATTTT. This translates into CASSLAGQAGGDTQYF.

About this clonotype itself: A read error is possible here, since a much larger clone lies one base away. The chain links TRBV28 to TRBJ1-2; D unclear. The CDR3 extends over 12 amino acids. Germline V gene lookup returns CDR1 MDHEN and CDR2 SYDVKM. The V and J ends lost 5 bases and 1 base respectively, with 5 bases between them. The CDR3 DNA reads as TGTGCCAGCAGTGGCAGTAACTATGGCTACACCTTC. It encodes CASSGSNYGYTF.